These T cell receptor beta chains were read from a single sample in a study of cytomegalovirus exposure and HLA in healthy donors. Measured with immunoSEQ multiplex PCR; TCRdb has only the in-frame clones, and not every one. The sample records about 160,000 clones, roughly 80% being singletons. Sequencing was performed on PBMCs. These TCRs come from a woman in her twenties or thirties in good health and CMV-seronegative. Each CDR3 is given with its conserved first and last residue. Each record gives: V gene, D gene, clone size, J gene, CDR3 DNA, CDR3 protein. A D gene is named only where the DNA matches it firmly. A clone size is listed for some rows: how often the clone was seen (once, few, many), or a class if it is expanded.

V gene: TRBV11-2
D gene: NA
clone size: NA
J gene: TRBJ1-2
CDR3 DNA: TGTGCCAGCAGCTTAGACCCCAATAACTATGGCTACACCTTC
CDR3 protein: CASSLDPNNYGYTF

V gene: TRBV19
D gene: TRBD1
clone size: NA
J gene: TRBJ2-1
CDR3 DNA: TGTGCCAGTAGAACCGGGACAGGGATCAACAATGAGCAGTTCTTC
CDR3 protein: CASRTGTGINNEQFF

V gene: TRBV5-5
D gene: NA
clone size: NA
J gene: TRBJ2-7
CDR3 DNA: TGTGCCAGCAGCCTGGGCAGTCACGAGCAGTACTTC
CDR3 protein: CASSLGSHEQYF

V gene: TRBV6-6
D gene: NA
clone size: few
J gene: TRBJ2-5
CDR3 DNA: TGTGCCAGCAGGCTAATGGAGACCCAGTACTTC
CDR3 protein: CASRLMETQYF

V gene: TRBV5-4
D gene: NA
clone size: few
J gene: TRBJ2-2
CDR3 DNA: TGTGCCTTCAAACAAGCGAACACCGGGGAGCTGTTTTTT
CDR3 protein: CAFKQANTGELFF

V gene: TRBV10-3
D gene: NA
clone size: NA
J gene: TRBJ1-1
CDR3 DNA: TGTGCCGCCCGAAGACAGGTGAACACTGAAGCTTTCTTT
CDR3 protein: CAARRQVNTEAFF

V gene: TRBV4-1
D gene: NA
clone size: few
J gene: TRBJ2-7
CDR3 DNA: TGCGCCAGCAGCCCATTCCAGGGGGGTACCTACGAGCAGTACTTC
CDR3 protein: CASSPFQGGTYEQYF

V gene: TRBV10-3
D gene: NA
clone size: NA
J gene: TRBJ1-2
CDR3 DNA: TGTGCCATCAGTGAGTCTGCGGGAGCTAACTATGGCTACACCTTC
CDR3 protein: CAISESAGANYGYTF

V gene: TRBV6-1
D gene: NA
clone size: NA
J gene: TRBJ1-5
CDR3 DNA: TGTGCTGGGAGCGGGGAGATTAGCAATCAGCCCCAGCATTTT
CDR3 protein: CAGSGEISNQPQHF

V gene: TRBV7-6
D gene: NA
clone size: few
J gene: TRBJ2-1
CDR3 DNA: TGTGCCAGCAGCCGGTCTTACAATGAGCAGTTCTTC
CDR3 protein: CASSRSYNEQFF

V gene: TRBV6-1
D gene: NA
clone size: NA
J gene: TRBJ1-1
CDR3 DNA: TGTGCCAGCAGGAGACAACCGAACACTGAAGCTTTCTTT
CDR3 protein: CASRRQPNTEAFF

V gene: TRBV7-9
D gene: TRBD1
clone size: NA
J gene: TRBJ1-4
CDR3 DNA: TGTGCCAGCAGCCCCTCGGGACACGACAGGGGATTTGAAAAACTGTTTTTT
CDR3 protein: CASSPSGHDRGFEKLFF

V gene: TRBV30
D gene: NA
clone size: NA
J gene: TRBJ1-1
CDR3 DNA: TGTGCCTGGAGGGATAGCGCTGAAGCTTTCTTT
CDR3 protein: CAWRDSAEAFF

V gene: TRBV7-9
D gene: TRBD1
clone size: NA
J gene: TRBJ1-1
CDR3 DNA: TGTGCCAGCAGCCCTAGCCAACCTCAGGGACAGGGGGCTGCTTTCTTT
CDR3 protein: CASSPSQPQGQGAAFF

V gene: TRBV30
D gene: TRBD2
clone size: NA
J gene: TRBJ2-3
CDR3 DNA: TGTGCCTGGAGTGTCGGGCGGGGGGGCCATGGAGATACGCAGTATTTT
CDR3 protein: CAWSVGRGGHGDTQYF

V gene: TRBV5-5
D gene: TRBD1
clone size: NA
J gene: TRBJ1-1
CDR3 DNA: TGTGCCAGCAGCCCGGTCGACAGGGTTAGGGAAGCTTTCTTT
CDR3 protein: CASSPVDRVREAFF

V gene: TRBV7-9
D gene: NA
clone size: NA
J gene: TRBJ1-1
CDR3 DNA: TGTGCCAGCAAGGGGGGGCCTGAAGCTTTCTTT
CDR3 protein: CASKGGPEAFF

V gene: TRBV18
D gene: NA
clone size: NA
J gene: TRBJ2-3
CDR3 DNA: TGTGCCAGCTCTCTAGACAGTGGAGATACGCAGTATTTT
CDR3 protein: CASSLDSGDTQYF

V gene: TRBV6-5
D gene: NA
clone size: NA
J gene: TRBJ2-5
CDR3 DNA: TGTGCCAGCAGAACCCGGGAGACCCAGTACTTC
CDR3 protein: CASRTRETQYF

V gene: TRBV5-5
D gene: NA
clone size: NA
J gene: TRBJ2-7
CDR3 DNA: TGTGCCAGCAGCTTGAGTTTGCGACTTGAGCAGTACTTC
CDR3 protein: CASSLSLRLEQYF

V gene: TRBV5-1
D gene: NA
clone size: NA
J gene: TRBJ2-3
CDR3 DNA: TGCGCCAGCAGCGGAGGGACTCTTAAGGCAGATACGCAGTATTTT
CDR3 protein: CASSGGTLKADTQYF

V gene: TRBV28
D gene: TRBD1
clone size: NA
J gene: TRBJ1-2
CDR3 DNA: TGTGCCAGCAGCCCAGGGACAGGAATTTCAACTCCTTCTAACTATGGCTACACCTTC
CDR3 protein: CASSPGTGISTPSNYGYTF

V gene: TRBV9
D gene: NA
clone size: once
J gene: TRBJ2-3
CDR3 DNA: TGTGCCAGCAGCGCAGAAGGGGGAGGACTAGGGGCAGATACGCAGTATTTT
CDR3 protein: CASSAEGGGLGADTQYF

V gene: TRBV30
D gene: NA
clone size: NA
J gene: TRBJ1-1
CDR3 DNA: TGTGCCTGGAGTAGACAGGTGAACACTGAAGCTTTCTTT
CDR3 protein: CAWSRQVNTEAFF

V gene: TRBV18
D gene: TRBD1
clone size: NA
J gene: TRBJ1-2
CDR3 DNA: TGTGCCAGCTCACCGGGACAGGGGGCTACGGGCTACACCTTC
CDR3 protein: CASSPGQGATGYTF

V gene: TRBV6-1
D gene: TRBD1
clone size: once
J gene: TRBJ2-7
CDR3 DNA: TGTGCCAGCGCGACAGGGAAACGGTTTAGGCAGTACTTC
CDR3 protein: CASATGKRFRQYF

V gene: TRBV14
D gene: TRBD1
clone size: once
J gene: TRBJ1-1
CDR3 DNA: TGTGCCAGCAGCCAAGTGGACAGGTTCTTTGATGAAGCTTTCTTT
CDR3 protein: CASSQVDRFFDEAFF

V gene: TRBV5-1
D gene: NA
clone size: NA
J gene: TRBJ1-5
CDR3 DNA: TGCGCCAGCAGCTTGGAGGGGGATGTCAATCAGCCCCAGCATTTT
CDR3 protein: CASSLEGDVNQPQHF

V gene: TRBV6-5
D gene: NA
clone size: NA
J gene: TRBJ1-1
CDR3 DNA: TGTGCCAGCAGCCCTCGACACCTCGGGGCTGAAGCTTTCTTT
CDR3 protein: CASSPRHLGAEAFF

V gene: TRBV5-1
D gene: TRBD2
clone size: once
J gene: TRBJ2-7
CDR3 DNA: TGCGCCAGCAGCCCAGGGACTAGCGGGGGCTCCTACGAGCAGTACTTC
CDR3 protein: CASSPGTSGGSYEQYF

V gene: TRBV5-1
D gene: TRBD2
clone size: once
J gene: TRBJ2-4
CDR3 DNA: TGCGCCAGCAGCTTGGGGACTAGCAAAAACATTCAGTACTTC
CDR3 protein: CASSLGTSKNIQYF